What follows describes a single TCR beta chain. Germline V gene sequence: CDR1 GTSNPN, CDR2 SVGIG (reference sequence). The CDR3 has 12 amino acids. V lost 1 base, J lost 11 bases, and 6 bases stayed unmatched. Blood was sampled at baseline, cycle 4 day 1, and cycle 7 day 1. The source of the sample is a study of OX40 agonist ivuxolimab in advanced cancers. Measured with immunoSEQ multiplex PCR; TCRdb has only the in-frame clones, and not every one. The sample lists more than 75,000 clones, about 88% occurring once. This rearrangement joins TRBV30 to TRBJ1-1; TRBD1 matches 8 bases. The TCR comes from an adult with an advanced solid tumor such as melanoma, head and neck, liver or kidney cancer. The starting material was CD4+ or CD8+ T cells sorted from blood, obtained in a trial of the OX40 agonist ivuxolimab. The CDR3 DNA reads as TGTGCCTGGAGTGCCGGACAGGGAAAGGCTTTCTTT. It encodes CAWSAGQGKAFF.